The 28 T cell receptor beta chains below were found in one sample sequenced in a study of Ad26.COV2.S vaccination and SARS-CoV-2 variants. Treatment in this sample: over 15 received Ad26.COV2.S at low or high dose, single or two shots; about 5 received placebo; per-sample allocation not given. It was on day 63 after the first vaccine or placebo injection that samples were taken. The repertoire was sequenced with immunoSEQ multiplex PCR; TCRdb's copy has only in-frame clones and lacks some. The table shows some 450,000 clones, with 90% occurring only once. The source material was peripheral blood, sampled in a trial of Ad26.COV2.S vaccine versus placebo. The receptors were sampled from a person aged 18-60 years who received the Ad26.COV2.S COVID-19 vaccine or a placebo.

The J gene is TRBJ2-7, the V gene TRBV5-1, with D uncertain. The CDR3 has 13 amino acids. Per the germline V gene, CDR1 is SGHRS and CDR2 is YFSETQ. V gave up 4 bases and J gave up 0 bases, with 8 bases separating them. CDR3 protein: CASSLTDSYEQYF. DNA for the CDR3: TGCGCCAGCAGCCTGACGGACTCCTACGAGCAGTACTTC.

V and J are TRBV5-1 and TRBJ2-2, with D perhaps matching TRBD1 (6 bases). Trimming removed 4 bases from V and 4 bases from J, with 11 bases in between. Looked up from germline, CDR1 is SGHRS and CDR2 is YFSETQ. This CDR3 comprises 14 residues. The CDR3 DNA reads as TGCGCCAGCAGCCCCGGACAGCTCACCGGGGAGCTGTTTTTT. Residues: CASSPGQLTGELFF.

V is TRBV28 and J is TRBJ2-1; D is perhaps TRBD2 (6 bases). The germline CDR1 and CDR2 sequences are MDHEN and SYDVKM. CDR3 size: 14 residues. With 3 bases removed from V and 7 bases from J, the gap between germline ends came to 13 bases. Here the CDR3 reads CASSFPGVVNEQFF. CDR3 DNA: TGTGCCAGCAGTTTTCCGGGAGTGGTTAATGAGCAGTTCTTC. Looking up the rest from reference TRBV28 and TRBJ2-1 gives the full variable domain: DVKVTQSSRYLVKRTGEKVFLECVQDMDHENMFWYRQDPGLGLRLIYFSYDVKMKEKGDIPEGYSVSREKKERFSLILESASTNQTSMYLCASSFPGVVNEQFFGPGTRLTVL.

V is TRBV7-2 and J is TRBJ2-1; 11 bases fit TRBD2. Germline values: CDR1 SGHTA, CDR2 FQGNSA. The J segment lost 9 bases and the V segment lost 5 bases, leaving 15 bases of the junction unmatched. This CDR3 comprises 17 residues. CDR3 DNA: TGTGCCAGCAGCCCCGCCCCTACTAGCGGGAGAAAAGGTGAGCAGTTCTTC. This translates into CASSPAPTSGRKGEQFF.

The chain employs TRBV7-9 and TRBJ1-4; D uncertain. The germline V gene encodes CDR1 SEHNR and CDR2 FQNEAQ (reference sequence). This CDR3 comprises 14 residues. V lost 3 bases and J 0 bases, leaving 5 bases between the germline ends. The chain's CDR3 is CASSFRSTNEKLFF. The DNA of the CDR3 is TGTGCCAGCAGCTTCCGTTCAACTAATGAAAAACTGTTTTTT.

The chain carries TRBV12-3 or TRBV12-4 and TRBJ2-5; the D is unclear. V lost 5 bases and J lost 2, with 9 bases in between. This CDR3 has 13 residues. The DNA for the CDR3 is TGTGCCAGCAGTAAACACGGACAAGAGACCCAGTACTTC. This gives the protein CASSKHGQETQYF.

On this clone itself: Other DNA sequences in this sample translate to the same CDR3. This sequence joins TRBV6-1 and TRBJ1-2; D not certain. V lost 1 base to trimming and J lost 5 bases, with 5 bases between them. The CDR3 extends over 12 amino acids. Germline V gene data show CDR1 as MNHNS and CDR2 as SASEGT. CDR3 in DNA: TGTGCCAGCAGTGAAGTAGGATATGGCTACACCTTC. Translation: CASSEVGYGYTF.

The chain carries TRBV5-1 and TRBJ2-3; 7 nucleotides agree with TRBD1. V lost 3 bases, J lost 4 bases, and 8 bases stayed unmatched. Germline V CDR1 and CDR2: SGHRS, YFSETQ. The CDR3 has 15 amino acids. CDR3 coding DNA: TGCGCCAGCAGCTATACAGGGACAGTGGCAGATACGCAGTATTTT. Encoded protein: CASSYTGTVADTQYF.

The chain is built from TRBV4-2 and TRBJ2-2, with D possibly being TRBD1 (6 bases). Trimming left V 1 base short and J 1 base short, with 10 bases between. The CDR3 length is 16 residues. The germline V gene has CDR1 LGHNA and CDR2 YNFKEQ. The CDR3 region is CASSQVSDRNTGELFF. In nucleotides, the CDR3 is TGTGCCAGCAGCCAAGTTTCGGACAGGAACACCGGGGAGCTGTTTTTT.

This chain connects TRBV9 to TRBJ2-1; TRBD2 aligns across 8 bases. CDR1 SGDLS and CDR2 YYNGEE come from the germline V gene. The V segment lost 4 bases and the J segment 10 bases; nucleotides outside the gene matches: 7. CDR3 length equals 13 residues. CDR3 sequence reads: CASSPISGAEQFF. The CDR3 nucleotides are TGTGCCAGCAGCCCCATTAGCGGGGCGGAGCAGTTCTTC.

The chain combines TRBV15 with TRBJ2-3; 7 bases are shared with TRBD1. There are 15 residues in the CDR3. Germline CDR1 LNHNV, CDR2 YYDKDF (reference sequence). V lost 5 bases to trimming and J lost 5 bases; unmatched junction nucleotides: 10. In DNA, the CDR3 is TGTGCCACCAGCCACCGACAGGGAAGGTTAGATACGCAGTATTTT. Translation: CATSHRQGRLDTQYF. Full variable domain (missing parts from reference TRBV15 and TRBJ2-3): DAMVIQNPRYQVTQFGKPVTLSCSQTLNHNVMYWYQQKSSQAPKLLFHYYDKDFNNEADTPDNFQSRRPNTSFCFLDIRSPGLGDTAMYLCATSHRQGRLDTQYFGPGTRLTVL.

This sequence joins TRBV7-9 and TRBJ2-2; D perhaps matches TRBD2 (5 bases). Germline V lookup: CDR1 SEHNR, CDR2 FQNEAQ (reference sequence). Deletions cut 0 bases from V and 5 bases from J, with 7 bases between. This CDR3 is built from 14 residues. CDR3 residues: CASSLAGITGELFF. Here the CDR3 DNA reads TGTGCCAGCAGCTTAGCCGGGATAACCGGGGAGCTGTTTTTT.

The gene calls are TRBV2 and TRBJ1-1, with a weak D call TRBD1 (6 bases). The V and J ends lost 6 bases and 3 bases respectively, with 14 bases between them. CDR1 and CDR2 from the germline V gene are SNHLY and FYNNEI. The CDR3 is made up of 14 amino acids. The CDR3 is CASSTGLGDTEAFF. The CDR3 nucleotides read TGTGCCAGCAGCACAGGGTTAGGGGACACTGAAGCTTTCTTT.

The chain joins TRBV5-1 to TRBJ2-7, with 11 positions matching TRBD1. J gave up 4 bases and V 2 bases, and 5 bases lay outside the gene matches. The CDR3 has 15 amino acids. CDR1 is SGHRS and CDR2 is YFSETQ in the germline V gene. CDR3 amino acids: CASSFGTGGDYEQYF. The CDR3 DNA sequence: TGCGCCAGCAGCTTCGGGACAGGGGGAGATTACGAGCAGTACTTC.

The chain has TRBV5-1 and TRBJ2-7; the D gene is possibly TRBD1 (6 bases). Looked up from germline, CDR1 is SGHRS and CDR2 is YFSETQ. The CDR3 is made up of 15 amino acids. V was trimmed by 4 bases and J by 3 bases, leaving 17 bases between them. The CDR3 region has the DNA TGCGCCAGCAGCGTTAGAGGGGACAACTACTACGAGCAGTACTTC. As protein: CASSVRGDNYYEQYF. Full variable domain (remainder filled in from reference TRBV5-1 and TRBJ2-7): KAGVTQTPRYLIKTRGQQVTLSCSPISGHRSVSWYQQTPGQGLQFLFEYFSETQRNKGNFPGRFSGRQFSNSRSEMNVSTLELGDSALYLCASSVRGDNYYEQYFGPGTRLTVT.

The V gene is TRBV6-2 or TRBV6-3, the J gene TRBJ2-1, with D tentatively TRBD2 (7 bases). CDR3 length equals 16 residues. Per the germline V gene, CDR1 is MNHEY and CDR2 is SVGEGT. Trimming took 3 bases from V and 0 from J, leaving 12 bases between them. The CDR3 region has the DNA TGTGCCAGCAGTTATAAAGCGGGACACTCCTACAATGAGCAGTTCTTC. Protein: CASSYKAGHSYNEQFF.

This chain links TRBV11-3 with TRBJ2-1; 7 bases are shared with TRBD2. J gave up 0 bases and V 4 bases, and 12 bases lay outside the gene matches. Germline V CDR1 and CDR2: SGHNT, YENEEA. CDR3 length: 18 residues. In DNA form, the CDR3 reads TGTGCCAGCAGCTCTAGCGGAGACTCGATAGGCTCCTACAATGAGCAGTTCTTC. This encodes CASSSSGDSIGSYNEQFF.

V gene TRBV29-1 combines with J gene TRBJ2-3; no firm D call. Germline lookup yields CDR1 SQVTM and CDR2 ANQGSEA. Trimming cost V 7 bases and J 6 bases, with 14 bases left between them. This CDR3 is built from 12 residues. The CDR3 coding sequence is TGCAGCGGGCTCCTCGTCTGGGATACGCAGTATTTT. Residues: CSGLLVWDTQYF.

This clone came up a few times. The rearrangement links TRBV9 to TRBJ2-2; 9 nucleotides line up with TRBD2. CDR3 size: 17 residues. Germline trimming cut 4 bases from V and 6 bases from J; bases unmatched to any gene: 13. Germline assignment: CDR1 SGDLS and CDR2 YYNGEE. The CDR3 nucleotides are TGTGCCAGCAGCCTACCGCCAGGTGGCGGGGGGGCCGGGGAGCTGTTTTTT. It translates to CASSLPPGGGGAGELFF.

The V gene is TRBV9, the J gene TRBJ2-4, with D perhaps given as TRBD1 or TRBD2 (5 bases each). The CDR3 is made up of 14 amino acids. The V end was cut by 0 bases, the J end by 6 bases, with 10 bases between. Germline V gene sequence: CDR1 SGDLS, CDR2 YYNGEE. CDR3 sequence: CASSVDGGGNIQYF. In DNA form, the CDR3 reads TGTGCCAGCAGCGTAGATGGTGGGGGAAACATTCAGTACTTC.

V gene TRBV29-1 combines with J gene TRBJ1-1; TRBD1 matches 7 bases. The CDR3 has 14 amino acids. Unmatched junction bases numbered 8, after V lost 4 bases and J lost 3 bases. Germline lookup yields CDR1 SQVTM and CDR2 ANQGSEA. The CDR3 sequence: CSVGGGGGDTEAFF. CDR3 bases: TGCAGCGTTGGAGGGGGAGGGGGCGACACTGAAGCTTTCTTT.

J is TRBJ2-2 and V is TRBV29-1; D unclear. Trimming stripped 5 bases from V and 7 bases from J, with 14 bases between. The CDR3 has 13 amino acids. The germline CDR1 and CDR2 sequences are SQVTM and ANQGSEA. CDR3 in amino acids: CSVPEGPGGELFF. CDR3 sequence (DNA): TGCAGCGTTCCGGAAGGGCCGGGCGGGGAGCTGTTTTTT.

The chain couples TRBV7-2 to TRBJ2-7; 8 nucleotides match TRBD1. CDR1 is SGHTA and CDR2 is FQGNSA in the germline V gene. The CDR3 runs 15 residues. Germline trimming cut 5 bases from V and 7 bases from J; bases unmatched to any gene: 13. As DNA, the CDR3 is TGTGCCAGCAGCACGGACAGGGCCCCCTGGGGGGAGCAGTACTTC. It is translated as CASSTDRAPWGEQYF.

The rearrangement uses TRBV25-1 and TRBJ1-6; TRBD1 agrees at 7 bases. Trimming cost V 6 bases and J 7 bases; bases outside gene matches: 3. CDR3 size: 13 residues. Germline CDR1 MGHDK, CDR2 SYGVNS. This CDR3 reads CASRPGQNSPLHF. The CDR3 nucleotides read TGTGCCAGCAGACCGGGACAGAATTCACCCCTCCACTTT. Full variable domain (outside the CDR3, taken from reference TRBV25-1 and TRBJ1-6): EADIYQTPRYLVIGTGKKITLECSQTMGHDKMYWYQQDPGMELHLIHYSYGVNSTEKGDLSSESTVSRIRTEHFPLTLESARPSHTSQYLCASRPGQNSPLHFGNGTRLTVT.

The chain employs TRBV4-1 and TRBJ2-1; D is unclear. CDR3 length equals 13 residues. The germline V and J ends were trimmed by 1 base and 7 bases, with 8 bases remaining between them. Germline loops: CDR1 MGHRA, CDR2 YSYEKL. CDR3 in DNA: TGCGCCAGCAGCCAAGTGGGCCTGAATGAGCAGTTCTTC. Its translation: CASSQVGLNEQFF.

The chain recombines TRBV5-8 with TRBJ2-3; D ambiguous. Germline-derived CDR1 and CDR2 are SGHTS and YDEGEE. V lost 8 bases and J 4 bases, leaving 11 bases between the germline ends. This CDR3 has 12 residues. The CDR3 spells CASGHLADTQYF. For the CDR3, the DNA is TGTGCCAGTGGTCATCTAGCAGATACGCAGTATTTT.

Only one count was recorded for this clone. The chain recombines TRBV6-2 or TRBV6-3 with TRBJ1-2, with TRBD1 identical over 7 bases. This CDR3 contains 20 residues. Per germline, CDR1 MNHEY and CDR2 SVGEGT. The J segment lost 4 bases and the V segment lost 6 bases, leaving 26 bases of the junction unmatched. The CDR3 sequence: CASSQNRQGSLWRGPYGYTF. CDR3 DNA sequence: TGTGCCAGCAGCCAAAACCGACAGGGATCTCTATGGAGGGGCCCCTATGGCTACACCTTC.

This clone was seen just once. This chain links TRBV27 with TRBJ1-5, with TRBD1 matching over 9 bases. J gave up 5 bases and V 3 bases, and 8 bases lay outside the gene matches. The CDR3 is 16 residues long. In germline, CDR1 is MNHEY, CDR2 SMNVEV (reference sequence). The CDR3 is CASSFLRDRVDQPQHF. CDR3 bases: TGTGCCAGCAGTTTCCTCCGGGACAGGGTCGATCAGCCCCAGCATTTT.